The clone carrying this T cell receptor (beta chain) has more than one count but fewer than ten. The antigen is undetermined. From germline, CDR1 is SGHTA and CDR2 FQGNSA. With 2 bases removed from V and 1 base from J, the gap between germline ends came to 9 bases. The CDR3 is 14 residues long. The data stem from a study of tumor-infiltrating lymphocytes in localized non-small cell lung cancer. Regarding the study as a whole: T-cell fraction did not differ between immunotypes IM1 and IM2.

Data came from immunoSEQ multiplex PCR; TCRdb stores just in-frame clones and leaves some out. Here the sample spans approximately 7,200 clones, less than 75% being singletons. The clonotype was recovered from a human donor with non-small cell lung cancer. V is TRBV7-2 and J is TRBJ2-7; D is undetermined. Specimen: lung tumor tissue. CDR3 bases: TGTGCCAGCAGCTTAACCCCCCCTTCCTACGAGCAGTACTTC. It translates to CASSLTPPSYEQYF. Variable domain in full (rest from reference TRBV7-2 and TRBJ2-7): GAGVSQSPSNKVTEKGKDVELRCDPISGHTALYWYRQSLGQGLEFLIYFQGNSAPDKSGLPSDRFSAERTGGSVSTLTIQRTQQEDSAVYLCASSLTPPSYEQYFGPGTRLTVT.